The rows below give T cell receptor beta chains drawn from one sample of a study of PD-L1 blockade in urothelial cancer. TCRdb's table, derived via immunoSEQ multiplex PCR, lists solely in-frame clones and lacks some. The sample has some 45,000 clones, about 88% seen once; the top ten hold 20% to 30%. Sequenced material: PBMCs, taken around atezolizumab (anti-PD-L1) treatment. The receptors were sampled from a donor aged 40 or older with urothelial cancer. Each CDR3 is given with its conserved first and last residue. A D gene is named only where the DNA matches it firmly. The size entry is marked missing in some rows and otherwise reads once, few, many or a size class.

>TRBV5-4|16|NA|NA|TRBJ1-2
TGTGCCAGCACCCCCGGTCGAGGCCGAGCTAACTATGGCTACACCTTC
CASTPGRGRANYGYTF
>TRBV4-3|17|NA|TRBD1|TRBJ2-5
TGCGCCAGCAGCCAAGAGATAACAGGGGAAAGGCTCGGGACCCAGTACTTC
CASSQEITGERLGTQYF
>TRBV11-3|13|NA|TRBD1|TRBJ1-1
TGTGCCAGCAGCTTATCAGGGGGCACTGAAGCTTTCTTT
CASSLSGGTEAFF
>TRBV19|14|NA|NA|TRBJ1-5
TGTGCCAGTAGTATAGGCGGGTGGAATCAGCCCCAGCATTTT
CASSIGGWNQPQHF
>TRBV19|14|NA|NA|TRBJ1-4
TGTGCCAGTAGTCCTACAGCGGCTAATGAAAAACTGTTTTTT
CASSPTAANEKLFF
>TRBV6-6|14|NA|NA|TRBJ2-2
TGTGCCAGCGGGGGCGGAGCGAACACCGGGGAGCTGTTTTTT
CASGGGANTGELFF
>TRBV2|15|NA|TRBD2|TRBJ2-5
TGTGCCAGCAGTGAAGCGGATCGGGGGGAGGAGACCCAGTACTTC
CASSEADRGEETQYF
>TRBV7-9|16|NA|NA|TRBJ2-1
TGTGCCAGCAGCTTACTGGGGGCAGGGTCTGGGGATGAGCAGTTCTTC
CASSLLGAGSGDEQFF
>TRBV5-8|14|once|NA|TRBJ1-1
TGTGCCAGCAGCCCCTATCCACTGTACACTGAAGCTTTCTTT
CASSPYPLYTEAFF
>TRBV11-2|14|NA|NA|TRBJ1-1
TGTGCCAGCAGCTTACACGGTGGTGTTGAAGTAGCTTTCTTT
CASSLHGGVEVAFF
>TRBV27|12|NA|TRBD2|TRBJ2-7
TGTGCCACCACTAGCGGGAGTTACGAGCAGTACTTC
CATTSGSYEQYF
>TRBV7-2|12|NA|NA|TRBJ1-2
TGTGCCAGCAGTCAGCAGGGTAATGGCTACACCTTC
CASSQQGNGYTF
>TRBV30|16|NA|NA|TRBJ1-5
TGTGCCTGGAGTGGGCGGGGGCGCCCCGGAAATCAGCCCCAGCATTTT
CAWSGRGRPGNQPQHF
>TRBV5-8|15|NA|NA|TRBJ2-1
TGTGCCAGCAGCTTGGGATTTGGTAGCGACTATGAGCAGTTCTTC
CASSLGFGSDYEQFF
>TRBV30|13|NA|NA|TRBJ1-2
TGTGCCTGGAGTTTCCCTTCAGGGAAAGGCTACACCTTC
CAWSFPSGKGYTF
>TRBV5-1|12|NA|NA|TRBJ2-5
TGCGCCAGCAGCTTGGCCCGGGAGACCCAGTACTTC
CASSLARETQYF
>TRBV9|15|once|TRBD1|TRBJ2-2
TGTGCCAGCAGCGTAGTAGGGGGCCCCACCGGGGAGCTGTTTTTT
CASSVVGGPTGELFF
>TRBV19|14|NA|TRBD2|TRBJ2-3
TGTGCCAGTAGGCCGGGACTAGAAATTGATACGCAGTATTTT
CASRPGLEIDTQYF
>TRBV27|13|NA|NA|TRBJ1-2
TGTGCCAGCTGCCGGAGGCGCGGCTATGGCTACACCTTC
CASCRRRGYGYTF
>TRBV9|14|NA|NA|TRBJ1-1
TGTGCCAGCAGCGCCAGGGCCACGAACACTGAAGCTTTCTTT
CASSARATNTEAFF
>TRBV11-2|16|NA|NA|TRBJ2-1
TGTGCCAGCACCGACCCAGGGTCGAGCTCCTACAATGAGCAGTTCTTC
CASTDPGSSSYNEQFF
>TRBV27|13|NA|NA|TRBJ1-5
TGTGCCAGCAGTTTAAACCCACAGTCGCCCCAGCATTTT
CASSLNPQSPQHF
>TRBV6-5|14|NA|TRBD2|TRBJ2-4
TGTGCCAGCAGTCCCCGGGGGGGCAAAAACATTCAGTACTTC
CASSPRGGKNIQYF
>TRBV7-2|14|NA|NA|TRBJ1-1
TGTGCCAGCAGCTGGGGGGGTGGGGGCACTGAAGCTTTCTTT
CASSWGGGGTEAFF
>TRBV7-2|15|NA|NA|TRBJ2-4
TGTGCCAGCAGCCTGAATTCGGGAACGGGGTACATTCAGTACTTC
CASSLNSGTGYIQYF
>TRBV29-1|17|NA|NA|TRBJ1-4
TGCAGCGTTTTGGGGACGCGGGGGGCAGCAACTAATGAAAAACTGTTTTTT
CSVLGTRGAATNEKLFF
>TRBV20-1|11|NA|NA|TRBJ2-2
TGCAGTGCCCGGGGCACCGGGGAGCTGTTTTTT
CSARGTGELFF
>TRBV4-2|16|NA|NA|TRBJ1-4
TGTGCCAGCAGCCACCGGGATCTCGCAACTAATGAAAAACTGTTTTTT
CASSHRDLATNEKLFF
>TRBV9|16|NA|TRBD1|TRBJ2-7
TGTGCCAGCAGCGCCACCGGGACAGGGGGTGCGTACGAGCAGTACTTC
CASSATGTGGAYEQYF
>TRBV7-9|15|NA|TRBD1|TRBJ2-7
TGTGCCAGCAGCCGCGACAGGGGGGCGATGTACGAGCAGTACTTC
CASSRDRGAMYEQYF
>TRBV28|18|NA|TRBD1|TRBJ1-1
TGTGCCAGCAGTTTAACCTCCCGGGACAGGGGGCGCCGGACTGAAGCTTTCTTT
CASSLTSRDRGRRTEAFF
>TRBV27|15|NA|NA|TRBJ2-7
TGTGCCAGCAGCCGAACTCCGGGACACATCTACGAGCAGTACTTC
CASSRTPGHIYEQYF
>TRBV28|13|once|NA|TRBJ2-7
TGTGCCAGCAGTTTTAGGGGGGAGCGGGGGCAGTACTTC
CASSFRGERGQYF
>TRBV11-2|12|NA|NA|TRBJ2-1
TGTGCCAGCAGCTTAACCCGGACTACCCAGTTCTTC
CASSLTRTTQFF
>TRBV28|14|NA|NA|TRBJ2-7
TGTGCCAGCAGCCGGCGCGGGGACCCCTACGAGCAGTACTTC
CASSRRGDPYEQYF
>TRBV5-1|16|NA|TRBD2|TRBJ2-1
TGCGCCAGCAGACTGGGGGCGGGACTAGCGGACAATGAGCAGTTCTTC
CASRLGAGLADNEQFF
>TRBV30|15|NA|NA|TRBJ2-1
TGTGCCTGGAGTGTCGGAGTAGGAACCTACAATGAGCAGTTCTTC
CAWSVGVGTYNEQFF
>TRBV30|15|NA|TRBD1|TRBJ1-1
TGTGCCTGGAGTTCTCTGGGACAGGGGGGGGCTGAAGCTTTCTTT
CAWSSLGQGGAEAFF
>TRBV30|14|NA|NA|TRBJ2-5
TGTGCCTGGAGTGCTGGGCTAGCTCAAGAGACCCAGTACTTC
CAWSAGLAQETQYF
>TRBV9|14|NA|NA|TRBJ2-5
TGTGCCAGCAGCGTGACTAGCAGGGGTGAGACCCAGTACTTC
CASSVTSRGETQYF
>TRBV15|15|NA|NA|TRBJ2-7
TGTGCCACCAGCAGAGATCTGTCTCAGGTCTACGAGCAGTACTTC
CATSRDLSQVYEQYF
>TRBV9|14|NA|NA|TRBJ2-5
TGTGCCAGCAGCGTAGGGGCATCTCGTGAGACCCAGTACTTC
CASSVGASRETQYF
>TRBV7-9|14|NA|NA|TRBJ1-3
TGTGCCAGCAGCGGGGCCGCGGGGGGAAACACCATATATTTT
CASSGAAGGNTIYF
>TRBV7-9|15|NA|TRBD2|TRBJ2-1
TGTGCCAGCAGCTTAGGGGGGGGAGTATGGAATGAGCAGTTCTTC
CASSLGGGVWNEQFF
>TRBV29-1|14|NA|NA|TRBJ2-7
TGCAGCGTTGATCTGCAGGGCAATCGCTACGAGCAGTACTTC
CSVDLQGNRYEQYF
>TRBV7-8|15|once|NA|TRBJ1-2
TGTGCCAGCAGCCCCCGGGTAGGGGGACCCTATGGCTACACCTTC
CASSPRVGGPYGYTF
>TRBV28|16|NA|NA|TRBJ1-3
TGTGCCAGCAGTCCGTTCTCAGGCGACTCTGGAAACACCATATATTTT
CASSPFSGDSGNTIYF
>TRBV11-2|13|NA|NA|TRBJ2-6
TGTGCCAGCAGCGCGGCGGGGGCCAACGTCCTGACTTTC
CASSAAGANVLTF
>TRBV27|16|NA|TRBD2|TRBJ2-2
TGTGCCAGCACCCTCGGGGGGGGTGGGGGCACCGGGGAGCTGTTTTTT
CASTLGGGGGTGELFF
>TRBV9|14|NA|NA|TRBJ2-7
TGTGCCAGCAGCCGGGGCGGGGAGCTTTACGAGCAGTACTTC
CASSRGGELYEQYF
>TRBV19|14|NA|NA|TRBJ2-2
TGTGCCAGTATCGGGGTGGTGGGCACCGGGGAGCTGTTTTTT
CASIGVVGTGELFF
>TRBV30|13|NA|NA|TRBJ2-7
TGTGCCTGGAGCGCGGTTGGGTCCTACGAGCAGTACTTC
CAWSAVGSYEQYF
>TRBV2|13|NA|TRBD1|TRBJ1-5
TGTGCCTCAACAGGGGTTCGTAATCAGCCCCAGCATTTT
CASTGVRNQPQHF
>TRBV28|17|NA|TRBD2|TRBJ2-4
TGTGCCAGCAGCCTACTAGCGGGAGGGGCCCCCGGGAACATTCAGTACTTC
CASSLLAGGAPGNIQYF
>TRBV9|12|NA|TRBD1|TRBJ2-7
TGTGCCAGCGGGACAGGGGTGGACGAGCAGTACTTC
CASGTGVDEQYF
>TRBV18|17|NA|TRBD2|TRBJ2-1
TGTGCCAGCTCACCAGGGGCTAGCGGGAGGACCTACAATGAGCAGTTCTTC
CASSPGASGRTYNEQFF
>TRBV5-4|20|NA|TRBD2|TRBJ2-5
TGTGCCAGCAGCTTGGGGGCACTTGGCGGGGGGACTAGCGGAAAAGAGACCCAGTACTTC
CASSLGALGGGTSGKETQYF
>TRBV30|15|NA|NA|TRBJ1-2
TGTGCCTGGAGTGTACGGGGGGCCCGTCGGTATGGCTACACCTTC
CAWSVRGARRYGYTF
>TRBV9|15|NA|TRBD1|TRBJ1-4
TGTGCCAGCAGCGTAGGGGGACAGTTTAATGAAAAACTGTTTTTT
CASSVGGQFNEKLFF
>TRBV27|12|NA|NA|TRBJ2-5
TGTGCCAGCAGTCCCGACCAAGAGACCCAGTACTTC
CASSPDQETQYF